The source of this T cell receptor (beta chain) is a study of blood T cell repertoires in COVID-19. Using immunoSEQ multiplex PCR, the repertoire was profiled, and TCRdb retains in-frame clones only, with some absent. The table shows 430,000 or so clones, with roughly 90% occurring only once. The CDR3 sequence is 15 residues long. The V gene lost 6 bases and the J gene lost 7 bases, with 21 bases spanning the gap. Germline CDR1 and CDR2: MDHEN and SYDVKM. This TCR derives from a woman aged 40 to 49 who had recovered from COVID-19. The chain recombines TRBV28 with TRBJ1-1, with D tentatively TRBD1 (6 bases). The sequenced sample was PBMCs or T cells enriched from blood (not recorded which). The CDR3 bases are TGTGCCAGCAGCTTGGGGGGGGCGGCGTTAAATGAAGCTTTCTTT. This translates into CASSLGGAALNEAFF.